The subject of this entry is one TCR beta chain. Method: immunoSEQ multiplex PCR; TCRdb's copy keeps in-frame clones and lacks some. Here the sample spans some 350,000 clones, around 86% being singletons. CDR1 and CDR2 (germline): LNHNV, YYDKDF (reference sequence). After removal of 1 base from V and 2 bases from J, the junction contained 6 bases not matched to a gene. The CDR3 extends over 16 amino acids. These data are taken from a study of blood T cell repertoires in COVID-19. The overall study: The samples span acute and convalescent COVID-19 from the United States, Italy and Spain.

The TCR was taken from a woman aged 45-65 years with COVID-19, enrolled during active disease. The V call is TRBV15, the J call TRBJ2-5; 8 bases line up with TRBD1. Sequencing was performed on peripheral blood. The CDR3 bases are TGTGCCACCAGCAGAGCAACAGGGGGGCGGCAAGAGACCCAGTACTTC. It yields the protein CATSRATGGRQETQYF.